This T cell receptor beta chain was identified in a study of T cells in localized non-small cell lung cancer. Whole-study results and caveats: Among the top 100 tumor clones, a median roughly 57 appeared in adjacent lung.

Assay: immunoSEQ multiplex PCR; the TCRdb copy retains only in-frame clones and omits some. The sample lists 31,000 or so clones, roughly 86% seen once, with 4.2% in the top ten. The V gene's germline CDR1 is SGDLS and CDR2 YYNGEE. The CDR3 extends over 15 amino acids. After removal of 3 bases from V and 0 bases from J, the junction contained 5 bases not matched to a gene. In regard to this clone: Its specificity is unknown.

Specimen: peripheral blood mononuclear cells, collected before any cancer treatment. This sequence was found in a woman aged 40 to 75 with stage III lung adenocarcinoma. The chain employs TRBV9 and TRBJ1-1, with 7 positions matching TRBD1. The CDR3 here is CASSDYRGVNTEAFF. In nucleotides, the CDR3 is TGTGCCAGCAGCGATTACAGGGGAGTGAACACTGAAGCTTTCTTT. The full variable domain, its missing parts supplied by reference TRBV9 and TRBJ1-1, is DSGVTQTPKHLITATGQRVTLRCSPRSGDLSVYWYQQSLDQGLQFLIQYYNGEERAKGNILERFSAQQFPDLHSELNLSSLELGDSALYFCASSDYRGVNTEAFFGQGTRLTVV.